The 4 T cell receptor beta chains below were found in one sample sequenced in a study of cytomegalovirus exposure and HLA in healthy donors. The primer mix had 60 Vbeta and 13 Jbeta primers. Here immunoSEQ multiplex PCR was the method, and the copy in TCRdb shows in-frame clones only, minus some. The sample carries approximately 150,000 clones, about four fifths recorded once. The sample consisted of PBMCs. These receptors were taken from a woman under 40 in good health and CMV-seropositive.

The chain couples TRBV9 to TRBJ2-3; D may be TRBD1 (5 bases). The germline V and J ends were trimmed by 0 bases and 2 bases, with 10 bases remaining between them. The germline CDR1 and CDR2 sequences are SGDLS and YYNGEE. The CDR3 length is 15 residues. In DNA form, the CDR3 reads TGTGCCAGCAGCGTAGAGGGCAGGGACACAGATACGCAGTATTTT. Residues: CASSVEGRDTDTQYF. The variable domain in full, completed from reference TRBV9 and TRBJ2-3, reads DSGVTQTPKHLITATGQRVTLRCSPRSGDLSVYWYQQSLDQGLQFLIQYYNGEERAKGNILERFSAQQFPDLHSELNLSSLELGDSALYFCASSVEGRDTDTQYFGPGTRLTVL.

The gene calls are TRBV5-6 and TRBJ2-1; possibly TRBD2 for D (6 bases). The germline gives CDR1 SGHDT, CDR2 YYEEEE. This CDR3 spans 16 amino acids. The V and J ends lost 0 bases and 4 bases respectively, with 14 bases between them. In nucleotides, the CDR3 is TGTGCCAGCAGCTTGGTGGTCGGGGGAGAGTACAATGAGCAGTTCTTC. Amino acids: CASSLVVGGEYNEQFF.

Turning to this clone: At one of its ends the junction is not consistent with the germline gene, which may arise from a read error. V usage is TRBV7-9 and J usage is TRBJ1-6; 7 nucleotides align to TRBD1. The CDR3 totals 15 residues. CDR1 and CDR2 (germline): SEHNR, FQNEAQ (reference sequence). This CDR3 reads CSSSLRDSQTSPLHF. For the CDR3, the DNA is TGTTCCAGCAGCTTACGGGACAGTCAGACTTCACCCCTCCACTTT.

In this sample, this clone turned up a few times. The gene calls are TRBV19 and TRBJ2-1, with 8 bases fitting TRBD2. This CDR3 is 15 amino acids long. Germline V gene lookup returns CDR1 LNHDA and CDR2 SQIVND (reference sequence). Trimming at V came to 4 bases and at J to 7 bases, leaving 9 bases not matched to a gene. The CDR3 reads CASSSIGGVRNEQFF. The CDR3 DNA follows: TGTGCCAGTAGTAGCATCGGGGGGGTAAGGAATGAGCAGTTCTTC.